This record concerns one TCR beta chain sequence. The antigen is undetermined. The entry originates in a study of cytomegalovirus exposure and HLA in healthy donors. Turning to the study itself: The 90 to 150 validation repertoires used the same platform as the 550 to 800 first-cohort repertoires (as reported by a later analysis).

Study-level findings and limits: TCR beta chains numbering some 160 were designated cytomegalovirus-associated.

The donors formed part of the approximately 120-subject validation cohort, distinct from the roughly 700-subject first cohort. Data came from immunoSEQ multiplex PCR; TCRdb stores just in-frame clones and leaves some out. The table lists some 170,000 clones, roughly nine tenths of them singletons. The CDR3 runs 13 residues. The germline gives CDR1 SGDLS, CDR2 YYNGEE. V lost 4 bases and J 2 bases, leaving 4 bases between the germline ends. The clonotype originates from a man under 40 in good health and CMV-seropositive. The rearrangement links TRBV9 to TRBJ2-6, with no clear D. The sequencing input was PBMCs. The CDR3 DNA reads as TGTGCCAGCAGCACCGCTGGGGCCAACGTCCTGACTTTC. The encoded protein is CASSTAGANVLTF.